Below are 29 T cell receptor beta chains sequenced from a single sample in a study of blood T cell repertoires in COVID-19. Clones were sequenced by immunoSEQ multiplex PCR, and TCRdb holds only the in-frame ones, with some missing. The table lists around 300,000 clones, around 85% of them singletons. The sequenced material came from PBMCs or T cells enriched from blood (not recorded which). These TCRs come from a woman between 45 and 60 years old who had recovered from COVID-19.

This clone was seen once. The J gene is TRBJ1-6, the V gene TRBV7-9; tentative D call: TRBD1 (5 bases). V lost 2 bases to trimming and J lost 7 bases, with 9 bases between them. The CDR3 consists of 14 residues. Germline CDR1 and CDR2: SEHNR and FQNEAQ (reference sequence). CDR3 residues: CASSLSRENSPLHF. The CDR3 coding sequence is TGTGCCAGCAGCTTATCCAGGGAAAATTCACCCCTCCACTTT.

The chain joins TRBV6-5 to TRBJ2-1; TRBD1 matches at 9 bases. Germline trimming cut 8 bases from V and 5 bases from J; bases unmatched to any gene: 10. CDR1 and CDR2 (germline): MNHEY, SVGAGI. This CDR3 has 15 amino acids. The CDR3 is CASRAGTGSNNEQFF. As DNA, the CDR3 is TGTGCCAGCCGAGCCGGGACAGGGAGCAACAATGAGCAGTTCTTC.

The CDR3 reads CASSQALSQGADTQYF. The CDR3 DNA sequence: TGCGCCAGCAGCCAAGCGTTGAGTCAGGGGGCAGATACGCAGTATTTT. The chain has TRBV4-3 and TRBJ2-3; 7 nucleotides line up with TRBD1. Germline CDR1 and CDR2: LGHNA and YSLEER. V trimming: 1 base; J trimming: 4 bases; junction bases outside the gene matches: 8. The CDR3 is 16 amino acids.

The chain's CDR3 is CASSSRGSGELFF. CDR3 DNA sequence: TGTGCCAGCAGCTCACGGGGTAGCGGGGAGCTGTTTTTT. The V and J genes are TRBV7-3 and TRBJ2-2, with D perhaps matching TRBD2 (5 bases). Germline assignment: CDR1 SGHTA and CDR2 FQGTGA. This CDR3 is 13 amino acids long. V shed 4 bases and J shed 7 bases, with 10 bases lying between them. The whole variable domain, filled in from reference TRBV7-3 and TRBJ2-2, reads GAGVSQTPSNKVTEKGKYVELRCDPISGHTALYWYRQSLGQGPEFLIYFQGTGAADDSGLPNDRFFAVRPEGSVSTLKIQRTERGDSAVYLCASSSRGSGELFFGEGSRLTVL.

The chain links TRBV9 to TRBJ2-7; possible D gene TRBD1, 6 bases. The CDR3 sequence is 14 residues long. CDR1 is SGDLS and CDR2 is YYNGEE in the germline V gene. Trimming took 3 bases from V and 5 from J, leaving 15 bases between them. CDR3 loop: CASSGRRGMDEQYF. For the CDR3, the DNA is TGTGCCAGCAGCGGGCGCAGGGGAATGGACGAGCAGTACTTC.

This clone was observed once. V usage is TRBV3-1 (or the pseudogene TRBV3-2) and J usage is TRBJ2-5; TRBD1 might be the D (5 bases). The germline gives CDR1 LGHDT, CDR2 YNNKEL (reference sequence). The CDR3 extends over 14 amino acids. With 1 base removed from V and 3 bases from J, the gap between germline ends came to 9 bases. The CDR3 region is CASSQVLGEETQYF. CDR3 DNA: TGTGCCAGCAGCCAAGTTTTAGGGGAAGAGACCCAGTACTTC.

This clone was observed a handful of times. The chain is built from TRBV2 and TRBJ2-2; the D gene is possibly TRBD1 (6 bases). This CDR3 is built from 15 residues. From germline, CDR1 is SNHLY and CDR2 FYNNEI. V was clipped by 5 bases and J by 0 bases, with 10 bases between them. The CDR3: CASSRTVANTGELFF. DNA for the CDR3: TGTGCCAGCAGTCGGACAGTGGCGAACACCGGGGAGCTGTTTTTT. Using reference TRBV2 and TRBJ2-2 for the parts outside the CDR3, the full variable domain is EPEVTQTPSHQVTQMGQEVILRCVPISNHLYFYWYRQILGQKVEFLVSFYNNEISEKSEIFDDQFSVERPDGSNFTLKIRSTKLEDSAMYFCASSRTVANTGELFFGEGSRLTVL.

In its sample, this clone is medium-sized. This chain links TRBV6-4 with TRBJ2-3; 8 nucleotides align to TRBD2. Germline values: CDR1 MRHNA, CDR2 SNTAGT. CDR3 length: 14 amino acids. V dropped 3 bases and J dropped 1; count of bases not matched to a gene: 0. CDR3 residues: CASSERGGTDTQYF. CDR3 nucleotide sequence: TGTGCCAGCAGTGAGCGGGGGGGCACAGATACGCAGTATTTT.

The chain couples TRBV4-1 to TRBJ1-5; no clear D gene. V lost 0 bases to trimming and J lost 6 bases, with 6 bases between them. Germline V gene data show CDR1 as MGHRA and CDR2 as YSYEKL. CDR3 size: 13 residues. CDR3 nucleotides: TGCGCCAGCAGCCAAGATTCGGGTCAGCCCCAGCATTTT. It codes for CASSQDSGQPQHF.

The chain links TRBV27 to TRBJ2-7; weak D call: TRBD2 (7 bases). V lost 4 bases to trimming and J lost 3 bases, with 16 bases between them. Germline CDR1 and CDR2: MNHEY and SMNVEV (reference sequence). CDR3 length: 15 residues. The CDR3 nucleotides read TGTGCCAGCAGTTGGGGGCAGGGCGGGGGCTACGAGCAGTACTTC. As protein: CASSWGQGGGYEQYF.

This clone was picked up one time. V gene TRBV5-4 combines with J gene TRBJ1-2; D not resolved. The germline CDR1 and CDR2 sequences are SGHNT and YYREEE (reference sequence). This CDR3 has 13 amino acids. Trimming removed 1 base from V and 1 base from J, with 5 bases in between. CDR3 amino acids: CASSLPDNYGYTF. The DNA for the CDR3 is TGTGCCAGCAGCTTGCCAGATAACTATGGCTACACCTTC.

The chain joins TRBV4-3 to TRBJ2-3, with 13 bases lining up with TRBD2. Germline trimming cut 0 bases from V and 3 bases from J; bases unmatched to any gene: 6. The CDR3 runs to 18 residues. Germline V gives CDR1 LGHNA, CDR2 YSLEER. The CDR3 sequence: CASSQDRGTSGITDTQYF. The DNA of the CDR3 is TGCGCCAGCAGCCAAGATCGAGGGACTAGCGGGATAACAGATACGCAGTATTTT.

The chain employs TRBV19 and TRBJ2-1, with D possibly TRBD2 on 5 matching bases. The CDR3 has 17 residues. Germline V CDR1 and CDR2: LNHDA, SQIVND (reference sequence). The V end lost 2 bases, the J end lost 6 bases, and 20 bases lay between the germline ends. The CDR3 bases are TGTGCCAGTAGTATACGGGGTAGACCTCTAACCCGCAATGAGCAGTTCTTC. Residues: CASSIRGRPLTRNEQFF.

The CDR3 sequence: CASSPKAEAEITDTQYF. CDR3 nucleotide sequence: TGTGCCAGCAGCCCGAAGGCGGAGGCGGAGATCACAGATACGCAGTATTTT. The chain combines TRBV7-2 with TRBJ2-3; weak D call: TRBD2 (5 bases). This CDR3 has 17 amino acids. Germline loops: CDR1 SGHTA, CDR2 FQGNSA. V lost 5 bases to trimming and J lost 2 bases, with 20 bases between them.

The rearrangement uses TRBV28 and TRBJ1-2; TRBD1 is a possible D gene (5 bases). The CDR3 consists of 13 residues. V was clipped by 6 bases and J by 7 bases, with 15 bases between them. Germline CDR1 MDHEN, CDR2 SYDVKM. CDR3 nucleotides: TGTGCCAGCAGGATGGGACTGCCCAGTGGCTACACCTTC. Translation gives CASRMGLPSGYTF.

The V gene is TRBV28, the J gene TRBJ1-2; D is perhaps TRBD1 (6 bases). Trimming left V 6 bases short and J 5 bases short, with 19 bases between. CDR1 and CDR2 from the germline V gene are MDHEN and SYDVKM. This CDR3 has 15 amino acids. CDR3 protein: CASSLQGATRYGYTF. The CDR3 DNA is TGTGCCAGCAGCCTACAGGGTGCAACTCGGTATGGCTACACCTTC.

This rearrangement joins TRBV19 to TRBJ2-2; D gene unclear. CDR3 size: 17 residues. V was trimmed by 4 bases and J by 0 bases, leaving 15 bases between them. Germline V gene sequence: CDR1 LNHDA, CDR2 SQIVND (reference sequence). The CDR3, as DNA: TGTGCCAGTAGTACCCCCCCGGGTTCGACGAACACCGGGGAGCTGTTTTTT. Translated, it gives CASSTPPGSTNTGELFF.

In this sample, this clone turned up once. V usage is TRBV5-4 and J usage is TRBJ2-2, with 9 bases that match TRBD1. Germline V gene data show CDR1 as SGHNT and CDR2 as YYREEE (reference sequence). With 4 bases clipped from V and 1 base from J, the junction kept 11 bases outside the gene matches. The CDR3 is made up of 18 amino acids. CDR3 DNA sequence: TGTGCCAGCAGCCGAACCGGGACAGGGCTTAAGAACACCGGGGAGCTGTTTTTT. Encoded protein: CASSRTGTGLKNTGELFF.

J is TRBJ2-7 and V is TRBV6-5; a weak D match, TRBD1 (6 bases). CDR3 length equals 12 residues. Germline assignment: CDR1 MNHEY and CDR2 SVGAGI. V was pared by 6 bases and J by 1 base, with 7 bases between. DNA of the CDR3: TGTGCCAGCAGGGACAGTTCCTACGAGCAGTACTTC. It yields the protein CASRDSSYEQYF.

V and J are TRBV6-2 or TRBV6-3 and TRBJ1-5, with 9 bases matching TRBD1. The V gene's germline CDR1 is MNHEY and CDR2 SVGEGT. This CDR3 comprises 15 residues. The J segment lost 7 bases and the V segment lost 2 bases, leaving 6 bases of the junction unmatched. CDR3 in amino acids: CASSYGGTGMQPQHF. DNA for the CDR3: TGTGCCAGCAGTTACGGGGGGACAGGGATGCAGCCCCAGCATTTT.

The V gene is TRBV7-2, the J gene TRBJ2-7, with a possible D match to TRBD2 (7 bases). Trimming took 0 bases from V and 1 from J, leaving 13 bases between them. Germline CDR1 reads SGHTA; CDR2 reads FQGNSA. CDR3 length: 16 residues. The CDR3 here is CASSLAWGGSSYEQYF. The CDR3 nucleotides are TGTGCCAGCAGCTTAGCATGGGGGGGCTCATCCTACGAGCAGTACTTC.

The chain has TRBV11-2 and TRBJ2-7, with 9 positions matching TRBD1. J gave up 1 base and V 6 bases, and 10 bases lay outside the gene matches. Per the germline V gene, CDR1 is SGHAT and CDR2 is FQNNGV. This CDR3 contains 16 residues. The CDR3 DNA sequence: TGTGCCAGCAGTGAACCGGGACAGGGAAGGTCCTACGAGCAGTACTTC. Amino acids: CASSEPGQGRSYEQYF.

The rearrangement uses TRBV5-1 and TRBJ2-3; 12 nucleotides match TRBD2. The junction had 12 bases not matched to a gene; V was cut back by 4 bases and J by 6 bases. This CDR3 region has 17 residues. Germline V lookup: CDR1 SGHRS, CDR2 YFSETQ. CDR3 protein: CASSGSSLAGGFDTQYF. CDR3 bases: TGCGCCAGCAGCGGTTCTAGCCTAGCGGGGGGGTTCGATACGCAGTATTTT.

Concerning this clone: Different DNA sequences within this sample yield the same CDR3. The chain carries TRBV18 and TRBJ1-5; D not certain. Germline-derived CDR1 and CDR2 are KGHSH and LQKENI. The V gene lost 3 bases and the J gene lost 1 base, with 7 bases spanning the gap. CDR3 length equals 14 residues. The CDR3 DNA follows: TGTGCCAGCTCACCTTCGAGGAGCAATCAGCCCCAGCATTTT. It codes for CASSPSRSNQPQHF.

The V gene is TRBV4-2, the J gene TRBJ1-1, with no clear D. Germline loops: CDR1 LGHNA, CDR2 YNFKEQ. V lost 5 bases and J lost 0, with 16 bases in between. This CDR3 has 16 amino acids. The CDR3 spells CASSLEGGELNTEAFF. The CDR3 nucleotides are TGTGCCAGCAGCTTAGAGGGCGGGGAGCTGAACACTGAAGCTTTCTTT.

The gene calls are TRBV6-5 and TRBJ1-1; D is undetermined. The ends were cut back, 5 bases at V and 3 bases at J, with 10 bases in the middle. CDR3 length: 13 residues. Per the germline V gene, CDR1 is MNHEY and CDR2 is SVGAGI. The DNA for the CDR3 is TGTGCCAGCAGTAAGACCCGGGACACTGAAGCTTTCTTT. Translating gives CASSKTRDTEAFF.

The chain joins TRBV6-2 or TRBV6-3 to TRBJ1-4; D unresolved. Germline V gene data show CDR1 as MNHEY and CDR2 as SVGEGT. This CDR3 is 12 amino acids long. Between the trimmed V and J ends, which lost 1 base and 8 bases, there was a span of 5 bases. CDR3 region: CASSYFREKLFF. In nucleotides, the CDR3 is TGTGCCAGCAGTTACTTTCGGGAAAAACTGTTTTTT.

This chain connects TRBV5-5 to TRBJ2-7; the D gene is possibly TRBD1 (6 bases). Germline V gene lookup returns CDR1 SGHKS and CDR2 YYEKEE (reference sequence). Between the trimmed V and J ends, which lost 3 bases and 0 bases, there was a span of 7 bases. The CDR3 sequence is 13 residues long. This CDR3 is CASSWTVSYEQYF. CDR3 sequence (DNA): TGTGCCAGCAGCTGGACAGTCTCCTACGAGCAGTACTTC.

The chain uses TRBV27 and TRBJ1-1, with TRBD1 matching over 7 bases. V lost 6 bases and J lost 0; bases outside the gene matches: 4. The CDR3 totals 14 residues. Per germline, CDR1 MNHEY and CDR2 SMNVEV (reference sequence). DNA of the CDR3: TGTGCCAGCAGCCGGGACAGCATGAACACTGAAGCTTTCTTT. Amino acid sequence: CASSRDSMNTEAFF.